This TCR beta chain was captured in a study of blood T cell repertoires in COVID-19. Study-level background: Both acute and convalescent COVID-19 samples were obtained from the United States, Italy and Spain. In each case, the material was cDNA or gDNA derived from T cells, B-cell-depleted T cells, or PBMCs.

This clone was detected only once. Trimming left V 0 bases short and J 3 bases short, with 20 bases between. Germline CDR1 and CDR2: MNHEY and SVGEGT. The CDR3 runs 18 residues. The authors' processing: It was from reference gene primer amplification that nucleated cell counts were estimated. Clones were read by immunoSEQ multiplex PCR, and TCRdb kept only the in-frame ones, dropping some. The DNA gave D and trimming, while V, J and clone size come from that table. The sample yields around 200,000 clones, around 86% seen once. Sequencing was done on a sample of peripheral blood. The rearrangement links TRBV6-2 or TRBV6-3 to TRBJ1-1, with a possible D match to TRBD1 (6 bases). This TCR was recovered from a man at least 80 years old with acute or convalescent COVID-19. The CDR3 sequence is CASSYSMGASVLHTEAFF. As DNA, the CDR3 is TGTGCCAGCAGTTACTCGATGGGGGCTTCCGTGTTGCACACTGAAGCTTTCTTT.